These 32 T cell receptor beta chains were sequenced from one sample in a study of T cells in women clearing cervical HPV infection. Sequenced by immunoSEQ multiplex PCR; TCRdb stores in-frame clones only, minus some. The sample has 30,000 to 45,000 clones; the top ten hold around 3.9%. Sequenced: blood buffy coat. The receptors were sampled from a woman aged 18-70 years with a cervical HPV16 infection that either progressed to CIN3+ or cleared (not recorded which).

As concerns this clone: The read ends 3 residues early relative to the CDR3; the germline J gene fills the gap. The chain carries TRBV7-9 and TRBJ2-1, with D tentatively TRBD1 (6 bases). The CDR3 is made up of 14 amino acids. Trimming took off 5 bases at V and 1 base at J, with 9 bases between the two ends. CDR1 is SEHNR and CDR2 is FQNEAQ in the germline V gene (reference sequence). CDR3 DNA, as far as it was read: TGTGCCAGCAGCGACAGGTATTCCTACAATGAG. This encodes CASSDRYSYNE. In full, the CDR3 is CASSDRYSYNEQFF.

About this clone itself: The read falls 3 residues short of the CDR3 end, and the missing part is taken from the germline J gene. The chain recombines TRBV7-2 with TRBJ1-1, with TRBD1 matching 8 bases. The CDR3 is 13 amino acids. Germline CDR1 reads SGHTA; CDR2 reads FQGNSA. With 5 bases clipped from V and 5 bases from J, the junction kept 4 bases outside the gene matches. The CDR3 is CASSAGGQTEAFF. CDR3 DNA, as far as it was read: TGTGCCAGCAGCGCAGGGGGCCAAACTGAA.

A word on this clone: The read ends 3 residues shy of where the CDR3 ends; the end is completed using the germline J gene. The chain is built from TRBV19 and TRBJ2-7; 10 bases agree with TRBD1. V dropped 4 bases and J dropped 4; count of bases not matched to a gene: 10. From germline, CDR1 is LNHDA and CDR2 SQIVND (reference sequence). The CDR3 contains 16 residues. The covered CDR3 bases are TGTGCCAGTAGTAAGCCGGGACAGGGGATGCCTTACGAG. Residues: CASSKPGQGMPYE. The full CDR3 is CASSKPGQGMPYEQYF.

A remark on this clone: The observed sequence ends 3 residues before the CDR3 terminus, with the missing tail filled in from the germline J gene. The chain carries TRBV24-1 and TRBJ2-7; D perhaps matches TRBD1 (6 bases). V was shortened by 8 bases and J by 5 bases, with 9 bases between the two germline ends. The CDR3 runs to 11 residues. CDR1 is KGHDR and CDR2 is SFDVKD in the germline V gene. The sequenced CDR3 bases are TGTGCCACCAAGGGGGTGGACGAG. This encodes CATKGVDE. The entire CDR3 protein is CATKGVDEQYF.

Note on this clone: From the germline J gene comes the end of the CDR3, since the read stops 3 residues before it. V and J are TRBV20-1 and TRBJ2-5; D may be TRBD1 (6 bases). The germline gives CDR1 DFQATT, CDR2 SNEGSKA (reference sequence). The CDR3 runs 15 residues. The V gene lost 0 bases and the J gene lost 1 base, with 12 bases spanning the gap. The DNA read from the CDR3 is TGCAGTGCTAGAGACCCAGGGGCCACCCAAGAGACC. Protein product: CSARDPGATQET. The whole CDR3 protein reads CSARDPGATQETQYF.

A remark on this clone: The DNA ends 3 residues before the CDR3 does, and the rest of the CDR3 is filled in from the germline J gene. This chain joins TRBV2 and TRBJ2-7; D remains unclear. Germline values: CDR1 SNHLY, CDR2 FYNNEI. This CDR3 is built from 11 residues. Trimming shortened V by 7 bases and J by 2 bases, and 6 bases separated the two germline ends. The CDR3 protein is CASTAAYEQYF. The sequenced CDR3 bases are TGTGCCAGCACGGCGGCCTACGAG.

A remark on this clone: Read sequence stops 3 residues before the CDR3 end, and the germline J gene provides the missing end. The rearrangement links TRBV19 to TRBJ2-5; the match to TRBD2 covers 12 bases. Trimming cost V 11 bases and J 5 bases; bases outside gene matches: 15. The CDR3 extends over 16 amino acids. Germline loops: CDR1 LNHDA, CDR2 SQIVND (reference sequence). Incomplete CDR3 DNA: TGTGCCTCGAAGGGCCTAGCGGGGGGGTTACGGGAGACC. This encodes CASKGLAGGLRET. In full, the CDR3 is CASKGLAGGLRETQYF.

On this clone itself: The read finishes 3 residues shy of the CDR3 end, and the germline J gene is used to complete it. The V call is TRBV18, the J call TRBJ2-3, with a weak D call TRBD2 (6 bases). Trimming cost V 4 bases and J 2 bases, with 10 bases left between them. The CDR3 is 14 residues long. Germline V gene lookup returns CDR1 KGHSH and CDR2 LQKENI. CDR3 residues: CASSRSGSTDTQYF. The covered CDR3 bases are TGTGCCAGCTCACGAAGCGGGTCCACAGATACG.

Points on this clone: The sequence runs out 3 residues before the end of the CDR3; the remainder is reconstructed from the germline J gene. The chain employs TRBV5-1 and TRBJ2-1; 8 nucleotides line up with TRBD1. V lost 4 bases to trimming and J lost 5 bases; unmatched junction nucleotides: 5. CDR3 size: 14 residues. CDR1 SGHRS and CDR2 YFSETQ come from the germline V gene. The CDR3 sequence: CASSPGTGDNEQFF. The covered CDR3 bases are TGCGCCAGCAGCCCCGGGACAGGTGACAATGAG. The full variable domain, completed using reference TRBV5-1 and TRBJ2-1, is KAGVTQTPRYLIKTRGQQVTLSCSPISGHRSVSWYQQTPGQGLQFLFEYFSETQRNKGNFPGRFSGRQFSNSRSEMNVSTLELGDSALYLCASSPGTGDNEQFFGPGTRLTVL.

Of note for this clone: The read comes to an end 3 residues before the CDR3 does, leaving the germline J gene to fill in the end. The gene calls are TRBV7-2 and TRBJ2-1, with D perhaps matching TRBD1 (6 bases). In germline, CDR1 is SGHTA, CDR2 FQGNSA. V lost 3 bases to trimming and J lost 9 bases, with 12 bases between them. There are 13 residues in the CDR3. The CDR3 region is CASSLARGPEQFF. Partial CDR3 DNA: TGTGCCAGCAGCTTGGCCAGGGGTCCTGAG.

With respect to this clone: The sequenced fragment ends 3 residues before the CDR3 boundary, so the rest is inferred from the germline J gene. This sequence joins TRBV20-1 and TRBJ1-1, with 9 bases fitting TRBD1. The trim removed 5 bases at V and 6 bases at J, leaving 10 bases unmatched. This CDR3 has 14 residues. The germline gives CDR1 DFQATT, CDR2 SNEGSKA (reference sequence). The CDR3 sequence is CSALYRDRAPEAFF. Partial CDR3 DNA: TGCAGTGCTCTGTACCGGGACAGGGCCCCTGAA.

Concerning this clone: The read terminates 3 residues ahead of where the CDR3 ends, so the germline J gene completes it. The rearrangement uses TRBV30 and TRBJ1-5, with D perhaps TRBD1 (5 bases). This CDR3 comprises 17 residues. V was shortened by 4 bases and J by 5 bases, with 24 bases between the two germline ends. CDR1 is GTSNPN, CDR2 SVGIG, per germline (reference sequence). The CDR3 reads CAWKEKEGLYIDQPQHF. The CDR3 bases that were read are TGTGCCTGGAAAGAAAAAGAGGGGCTATATATCGATCAGCCC.

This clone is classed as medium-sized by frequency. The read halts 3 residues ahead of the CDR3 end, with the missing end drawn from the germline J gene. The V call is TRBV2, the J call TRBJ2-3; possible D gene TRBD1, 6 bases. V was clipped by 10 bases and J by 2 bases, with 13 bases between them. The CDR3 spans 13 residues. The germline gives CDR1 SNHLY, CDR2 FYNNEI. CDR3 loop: CATKAGATDTQYF. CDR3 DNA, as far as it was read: TGTGCCACCAAAGCAGGGGCCACAGATACG.

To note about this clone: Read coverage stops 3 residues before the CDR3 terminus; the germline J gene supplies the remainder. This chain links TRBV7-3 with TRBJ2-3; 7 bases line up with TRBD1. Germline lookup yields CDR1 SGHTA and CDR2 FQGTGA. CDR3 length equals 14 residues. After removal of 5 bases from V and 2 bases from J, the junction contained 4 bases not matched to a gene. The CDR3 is CASSLGQITDTQYF. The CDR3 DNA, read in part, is TGTGCCAGCAGCCTGGGACAGATCACAGATACG.

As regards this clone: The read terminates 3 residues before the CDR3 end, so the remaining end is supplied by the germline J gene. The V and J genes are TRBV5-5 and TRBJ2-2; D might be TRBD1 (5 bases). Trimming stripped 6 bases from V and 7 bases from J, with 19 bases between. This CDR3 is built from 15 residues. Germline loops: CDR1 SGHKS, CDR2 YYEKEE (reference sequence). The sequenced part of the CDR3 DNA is TGTGCCAGCACCATCCTTCCAGGGTCCCACGGGGAG. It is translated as CASTILPGSHGE. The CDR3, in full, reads CASTILPGSHGELFF.

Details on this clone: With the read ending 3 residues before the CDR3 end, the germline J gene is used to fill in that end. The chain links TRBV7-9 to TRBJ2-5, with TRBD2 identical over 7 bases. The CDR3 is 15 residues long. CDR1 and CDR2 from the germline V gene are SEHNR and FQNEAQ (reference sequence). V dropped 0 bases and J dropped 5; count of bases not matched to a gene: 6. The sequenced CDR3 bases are TGTGCCAGCAGCTTAGCGGCGGGGGAACCGGAGACC. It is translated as CASSLAAGEPET. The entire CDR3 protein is CASSLAAGEPETQYF.

CDR3 in amino acids: CASSRGASGVYEQYF. The covered CDR3 bases are TGTGCCAGCAGCCGGGGGGCTAGCGGGGTTTACGAG. The V gene is TRBV4-2, the J gene TRBJ2-7; 9 bases align to TRBD2. The missing CDR3 end, 3 residues past where the read stops, is filled in from the germline J gene. The CDR3 totals 15 residues. Looked up from germline, CDR1 is LGHNA and CDR2 is YNFKEQ. Unmatched junction bases numbered 8, after V lost 4 bases and J lost 4 bases.

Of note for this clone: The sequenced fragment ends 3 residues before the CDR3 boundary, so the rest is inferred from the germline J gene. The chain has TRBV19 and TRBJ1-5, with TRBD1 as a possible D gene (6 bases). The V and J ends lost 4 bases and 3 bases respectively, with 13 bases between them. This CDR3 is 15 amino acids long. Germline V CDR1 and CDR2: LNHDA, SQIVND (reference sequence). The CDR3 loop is CASSKTGDNNQPQHF. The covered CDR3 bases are TGTGCCAGTAGTAAGACAGGCGATAACAATCAGCCC.

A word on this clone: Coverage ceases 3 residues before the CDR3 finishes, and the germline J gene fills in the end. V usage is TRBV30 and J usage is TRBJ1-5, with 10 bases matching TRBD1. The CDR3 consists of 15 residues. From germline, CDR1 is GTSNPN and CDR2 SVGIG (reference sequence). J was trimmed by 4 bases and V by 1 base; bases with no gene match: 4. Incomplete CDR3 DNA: TGTGCCTGGAGTGCCGGGACAGGGGAGAATCAGCCC. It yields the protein CAWSAGTGENQP. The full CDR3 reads CAWSAGTGENQPQHF.

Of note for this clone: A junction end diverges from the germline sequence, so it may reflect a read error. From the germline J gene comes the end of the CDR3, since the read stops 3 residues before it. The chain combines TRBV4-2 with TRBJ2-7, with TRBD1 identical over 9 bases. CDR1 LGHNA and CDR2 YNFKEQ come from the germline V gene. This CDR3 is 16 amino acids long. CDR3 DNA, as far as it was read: TGCGCCAGCAGCCAAGTGGCTAGGACAGGGGACTACGAG. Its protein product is CASSQVARTGDYE. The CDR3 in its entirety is CASSQVARTGDYEQYF.

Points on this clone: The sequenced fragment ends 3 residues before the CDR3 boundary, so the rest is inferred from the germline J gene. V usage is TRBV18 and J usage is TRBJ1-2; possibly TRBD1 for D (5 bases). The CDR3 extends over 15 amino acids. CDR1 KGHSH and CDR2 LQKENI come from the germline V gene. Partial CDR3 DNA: TGTGCCAGCTCACCAAGTAGCGGGGCATACAATGAC. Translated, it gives CASSPSSGAYND. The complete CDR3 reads CASSPSSGAYNDYTF.

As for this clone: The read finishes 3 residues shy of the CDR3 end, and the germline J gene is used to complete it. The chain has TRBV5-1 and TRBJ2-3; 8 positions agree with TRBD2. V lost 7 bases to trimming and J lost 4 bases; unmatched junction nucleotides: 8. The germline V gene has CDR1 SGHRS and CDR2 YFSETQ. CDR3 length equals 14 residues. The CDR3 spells CASHTSGRPDTQYF. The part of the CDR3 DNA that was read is TGCGCCAGCCACACTAGCGGCCGACCAGATACG.

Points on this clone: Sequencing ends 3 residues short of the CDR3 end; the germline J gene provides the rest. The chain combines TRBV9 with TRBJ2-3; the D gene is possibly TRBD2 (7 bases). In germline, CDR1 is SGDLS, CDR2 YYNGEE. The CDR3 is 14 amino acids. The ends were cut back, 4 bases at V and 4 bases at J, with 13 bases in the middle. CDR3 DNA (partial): TGTGCCAGCAGCCTACAGGGAGGGCCAGATACG. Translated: CASSLQGGPDT. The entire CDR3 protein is CASSLQGGPDTQYF.

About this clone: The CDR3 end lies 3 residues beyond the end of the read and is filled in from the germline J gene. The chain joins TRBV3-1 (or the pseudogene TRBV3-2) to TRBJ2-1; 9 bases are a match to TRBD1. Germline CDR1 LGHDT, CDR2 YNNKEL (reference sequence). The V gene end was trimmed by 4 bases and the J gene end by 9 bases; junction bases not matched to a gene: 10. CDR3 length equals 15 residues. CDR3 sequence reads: CASSPLGTGSTEQFF. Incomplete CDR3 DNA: TGTGCCAGCAGCCCCCTAGGGACAGGGTCTACTGAG.

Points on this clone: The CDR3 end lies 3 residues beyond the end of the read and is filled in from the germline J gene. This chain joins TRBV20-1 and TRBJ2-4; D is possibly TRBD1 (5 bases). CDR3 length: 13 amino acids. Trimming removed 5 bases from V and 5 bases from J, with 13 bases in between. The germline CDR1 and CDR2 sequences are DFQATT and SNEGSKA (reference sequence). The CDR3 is CSAPNPRENIQYF. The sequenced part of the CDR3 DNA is TGCAGTGCTCCGAACCCCAGGGAAAACATT.

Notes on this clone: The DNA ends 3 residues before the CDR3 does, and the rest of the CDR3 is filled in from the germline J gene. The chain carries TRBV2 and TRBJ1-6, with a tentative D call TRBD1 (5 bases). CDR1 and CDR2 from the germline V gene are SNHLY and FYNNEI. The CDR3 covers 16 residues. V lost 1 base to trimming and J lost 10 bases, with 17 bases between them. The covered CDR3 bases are TGTGCCAGCAGTGAAGAACGGCCGGGGGTAGGATCACCC. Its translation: CASSEERPGVGSP. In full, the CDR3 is CASSEERPGVGSPLHF.

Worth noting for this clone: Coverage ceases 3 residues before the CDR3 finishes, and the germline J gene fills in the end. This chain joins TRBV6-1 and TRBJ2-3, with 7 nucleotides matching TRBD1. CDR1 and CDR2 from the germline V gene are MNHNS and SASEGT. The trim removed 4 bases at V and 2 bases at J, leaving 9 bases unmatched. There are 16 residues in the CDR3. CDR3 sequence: CASSGGGGLYTDTQYF. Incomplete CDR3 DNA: TGTGCCAGCAGTGGAGGGGGCGGGCTATACACAGATACG.

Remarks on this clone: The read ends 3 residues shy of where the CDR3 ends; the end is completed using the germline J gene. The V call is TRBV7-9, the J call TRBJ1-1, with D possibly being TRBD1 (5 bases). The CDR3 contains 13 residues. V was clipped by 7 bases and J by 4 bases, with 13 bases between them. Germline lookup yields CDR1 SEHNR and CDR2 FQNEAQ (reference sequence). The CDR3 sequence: CASTPTVSTEAFF. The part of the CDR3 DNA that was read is TGTGCCAGCACCCCGACAGTAAGCACTGAA.

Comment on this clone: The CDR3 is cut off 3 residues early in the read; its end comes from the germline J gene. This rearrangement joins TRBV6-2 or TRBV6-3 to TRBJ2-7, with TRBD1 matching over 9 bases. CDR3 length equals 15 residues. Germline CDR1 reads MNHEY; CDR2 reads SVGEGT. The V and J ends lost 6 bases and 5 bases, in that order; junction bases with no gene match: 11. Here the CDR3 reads CASSATGTGPHEQYF. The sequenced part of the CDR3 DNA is TGTGCCAGCAGCGCTACCGGGACAGGGCCCCACGAG.

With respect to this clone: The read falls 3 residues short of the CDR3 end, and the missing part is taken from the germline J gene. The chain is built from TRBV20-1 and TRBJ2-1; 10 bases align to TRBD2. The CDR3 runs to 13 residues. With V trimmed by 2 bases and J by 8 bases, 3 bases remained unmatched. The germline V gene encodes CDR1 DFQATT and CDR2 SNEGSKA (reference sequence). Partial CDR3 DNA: TGCAGTGCTAGACTAGCGGGAGACGATGAG. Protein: CSARLAGDDE. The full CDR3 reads CSARLAGDDEQFF.

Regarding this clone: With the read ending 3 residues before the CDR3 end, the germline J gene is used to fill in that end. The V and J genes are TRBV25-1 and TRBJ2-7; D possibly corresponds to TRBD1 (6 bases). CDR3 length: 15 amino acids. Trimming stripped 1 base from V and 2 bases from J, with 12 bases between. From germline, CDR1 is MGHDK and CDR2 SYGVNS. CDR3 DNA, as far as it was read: TGTGCCAGCAGTGAATCCGGGACACATACCTACGAG. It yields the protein CASSESGTHTYE. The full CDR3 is CASSESGTHTYEQYF.

CDR3 DNA, as far as it was read: TGTGCCAGCACCTTACAGGTTAACACTGAA. The encoded protein is CASTLQVNTE. The entire CDR3 reads CASTLQVNTEAFF. This chain links TRBV2 with TRBJ1-1; possibly TRBD1 for D (5 bases). Read sequence stops 3 residues before the CDR3 end, and the germline J gene provides the missing end. This CDR3 comprises 13 residues. Between the trimmed V and J ends, which lost 7 bases and 2 bases, there was a span of 11 bases. Germline CDR1 is SNHLY and CDR2 is FYNNEI. The full variable domain, its missing parts supplied by reference TRBV2 and TRBJ1-1, is EPEVTQTPSHQVTQMGQEVILRCVPISNHLYFYWYRQILGQKVEFLVSFYNNEISEKSEIFDDQFSVERPDGSNFTLKIRSTKLEDSAMYFCASTLQVNTEAFFGQGTRLTVV.